The 26 T cell receptor beta chains below all came from one sample that was sequenced in a study of T cells after yellow fever vaccination. One entry per CDR3 protein results from TCRdb running MiXCR on the 5' RACE reads. Of about 110,000 distinct CDR3 sequences listed, roughly 8.9% were seen once; the top ten hold 25%. Specimen: CD8+ T cells sorted from PBMCs, collected 45 days after the yellow fever booster vaccination. These receptors were taken from a man under 40 who received the YFV17D yellow fever vaccine.

In its sample, this clonotype was seen many times. The V and J genes are TRBV20-1 and TRBJ2-7, with 8 bases aligning to TRBD1. The CDR3 consists of 19 residues. CDR1 is DFQATT and CDR2 is SNEGSKA in the germline V gene (reference sequence). The junction had 21 bases not matched to a gene; V was cut back by 4 bases and J by 1 base. DNA of the CDR3: TGCAGTGCTATATCCCGTCTTGAGGGAAGACAGGGGCCATCCTACGAGCAGTACTTC. Its translation is CSAISRLEGRQGPSYEQYF.

This clonotype was seen only a few times. The chain is built from TRBV18 and TRBJ2-7; 14 nucleotides align to TRBD2. Germline CDR1 reads KGHSH; CDR2 reads LQKENI. This CDR3 has 18 amino acids. The V segment lost 3 bases and the J segment 2 bases; nucleotides outside the gene matches: 9. CDR3 DNA: TGTGCCAGCTCACCTTCGGGACTAGCGGGAGAGGACCCCTACGAGCAGTACTTC. It specifies CASSPSGLAGEDPYEQYF.

This clonotype was picked up many times. J is TRBJ2-2 and V is TRBV10-2; 8 bases map to TRBD2. CDR3 length: 14 residues. Per germline, CDR1 WSHSY and CDR2 SAAADI. The V and J ends lost 7 bases and 2 bases, in that order; junction bases with no gene match: 3. Here the CDR3 reads CASTGLANTGELFF. The CDR3 DNA sequence: TGCGCCAGCACCGGACTAGCTAACACCGGGGAGCTGTTTTTT.

This clonotype was seen a few times. The chain employs TRBV15 and TRBJ2-1; the match to TRBD2 covers 13 bases. J was trimmed by 4 bases and V by 5 bases; bases with no gene match: 2. Per germline, CDR1 LNHNV and CDR2 YYDKDF (reference sequence). This CDR3 contains 15 residues. CDR3 sequence: CATSELAGGYNEQFF. In DNA, the CDR3 is TGTGCCACCAGCGAACTAGCGGGAGGGTACAATGAGCAGTTCTTC.

The chain has TRBV5-4 and TRBJ2-6; perhaps D is TRBD1 or TRBD2 (5 bases each). V lost 0 bases, J lost 4 bases, and 11 bases lay in between. Germline CDR1 is SGHNT and CDR2 is YYREEE (reference sequence). The CDR3 contains 16 residues. The CDR3 coding sequence is TGTGCCAGCAGCTTGGTAGAAGGGACCGGGGCCAACGTCCTGACTTTC. Amino acid sequence: CASSLVEGTGANVLTF.

In its sample, this clonotype was seen many times. V usage is TRBV9 and J usage is TRBJ2-7; D unresolved. The CDR3 is 12 amino acids. The V end lost 3 bases, the J end lost 4 bases, and 8 bases lay between the germline ends. Per germline, CDR1 SGDLS and CDR2 YYNGEE. The DNA for the CDR3 is TGTGCCAGCAGCGGCCACGGATACGAGCAGTACTTC. Encoded protein: CASSGHGYEQYF.

This clonotype has a handful of counts. CDR3 region: CASSEALPNEQFF. Written as DNA, the CDR3 is TGTGCCAGCAGTGAAGCTCTGCCCAATGAGCAGTTCTTC. The chain is built from TRBV6-1 and TRBJ2-1; D remains ambiguous. Germline values: CDR1 MNHNS, CDR2 SASEGT. The CDR3 has 13 amino acids. V shed 0 bases and J shed 6 bases, with 6 bases lying between them.

This clonotype has ten or more counts. The chain employs TRBV27 and TRBJ2-1; D ambiguous. This CDR3 contains 12 residues. Germline-derived CDR1 and CDR2 are MNHEY and SMNVEV (reference sequence). V shed 4 bases and J shed 8 bases, with 9 bases lying between them. CDR3 region: CASSSHRYEQFF. The CDR3 bases are TGTGCCAGCAGTTCCCATCGCTATGAGCAGTTCTTC.

This clonotype was seen a handful of times. V gene TRBV6-2 or TRBV6-3 combines with J gene TRBJ2-2, with D hard to call. Germline V gene lookup returns CDR1 MNHEY and CDR2 SVGEGT. The CDR3 runs to 14 residues. Trimming removed 2 bases at V and 5 bases at J, with 9 bases between. The DNA of the CDR3 is TGTGCCAGCAGTTACGGTGGGCCAACCGGGGAGCTGTTTTTT. Protein: CASSYGGPTGELFF.

On this clonotype: A much larger clone is a single base away; this may be a read error. This chain joins TRBV7-6 and TRBJ2-2, with 10 bases aligning to TRBD2. CDR3 size: 16 residues. After removal of 2 bases from V and 9 bases from J, the junction contained 9 bases not matched to a gene. CDR1 SGHVS and CDR2 FNYEAQ come from the germline V gene. The DNA of the CDR3 is TGTGCCAGCAGCTTAACCCTAGCGGGAGTCGCCTGGGAGCTGTTTTTT. This encodes CASSLTLAGVAWELFF.

This clonotype was detected only a few times. The rearrangement uses TRBV6-2 or TRBV6-3 and TRBJ2-1; 11 bases match TRBD2. CDR3 length: 17 residues. V was clipped by 2 bases and J by 8 bases; unmatched bases: 11. Germline V gene data show CDR1 as MNHEY and CDR2 as SVGEGT. The CDR3 nucleotides are TGTGCCAGCAGTTACAGGGGACGACTAGCGGGAATCGATGAGCAGTTCTTC. Translated, it gives CASSYRGRLAGIDEQFF.

This clonotype was recorded at least ten times. V usage is TRBV3-1 and J usage is TRBJ2-1, with a possible D match to TRBD1 (5 bases). Germline V CDR1 and CDR2: LGHDT, YNNKEL (reference sequence). V dropped 0 bases and J dropped 7 bases, with 13 bases sitting between them. This CDR3 has 15 amino acids. For the CDR3, the DNA is TGTGCCAGCAGCCAAGAAGTAGGCAGGGCGAATGAGCAGTTCTTC. Its protein product is CASSQEVGRANEQFF.

This clonotype has a handful of counts. V is TRBV20-1 and J is TRBJ1-1; D not certain. The CDR3 contains 13 residues. Trimming left V 3 bases short and J 3 bases short, with 11 bases between. CDR1 DFQATT and CDR2 SNEGSKA come from the germline V gene (reference sequence). The CDR3 here is CSARGLRYTEAFF. The DNA of the CDR3 is TGCAGTGCTAGGGGATTGCGGTACACTGAAGCTTTCTTT.

This clonotype was counted only a few times. The chain uses TRBV20-1 and TRBJ2-7; TRBD2 agrees at 12 bases. Trimming took 2 bases from V and 1 from J; bases not matched to a gene: 3. The CDR3 is 15 residues long. Per germline, CDR1 DFQATT and CDR2 SNEGSKA (reference sequence). Here the CDR3 reads CSARSGTSGSYEQYF. The CDR3 DNA is TGCAGTGCTAGAAGTGGGACTAGCGGGTCCTACGAGCAGTACTTC.

The rearrangement joins TRBV9 to TRBJ2-1; D may be TRBD2 (5 bases). V was clipped by 4 bases and J by 7 bases, with 9 bases between them. Germline CDR1 SGDLS, CDR2 YYNGEE. The CDR3 consists of 12 residues. The CDR3 spells CASSPWTNEQFF. DNA for the CDR3: TGTGCCAGCAGCCCCTGGACTAATGAGCAGTTCTTC.

This clonotype was seen ten or more times. CDR3 nucleotide sequence: TGTGCCAGCATGAACAGGGGTGTCTACGAGCAGTACTTC. Translation gives CASMNRGVYEQYF. This chain joins TRBV21-1 and TRBJ2-7; the table assigns TRBD1, which was not confirmed against the DNA. TRBV21-1 is noted as a pseudogene. There are 13 residues in the CDR3.

This clonotype was observed at least ten times. The rearrangement uses TRBV30 and TRBJ2-5; no clear D. Germline assignment: CDR1 GTSNPN and CDR2 SVGIG (reference sequence). CDR3 size: 10 residues. Trimming removed 1 base from V and 4 bases from J, with 1 base in between. For the CDR3, the DNA is TGTGCCTGGAGTGGAGAGACCCAGTACTTC. This sequence encodes CAWSGETQYF.

This clonotype was detected many times. The V and J genes are TRBV29-1 and TRBJ2-7; D unresolved. Germline CDR1 is SQVTM and CDR2 is ANQGSEA. The CDR3 consists of 11 residues. The germline V and J ends were trimmed by 7 bases and 7 bases, with 14 bases remaining between them. The CDR3 DNA reads TGCAGCGGGTTCATCTCCCCGGAGCAGTACTTC. This codes for CSGFISPEQYF.

This rearrangement joins TRBV5-1 to TRBJ2-7; TRBD1 agrees at 9 bases. From germline, CDR1 is SGHRS and CDR2 YFSETQ. The CDR3 runs to 14 residues. The V segment lost 0 bases and the J segment 7 bases; nucleotides outside the gene matches: 5. The CDR3 nucleotides read TGCGCCAGCAGCTTGGGGACAGGGGCGCGTGAGCAGTACTTC. This codes for CASSLGTGAREQYF.

This clonotype was observed many times. The chain has TRBV7-8 and TRBJ2-5, with TRBD1 matching 10 bases. CDR1 is SGHVS, CDR2 FQNEAQ, per germline. This CDR3 is 15 amino acids long. Germline trimming cut 4 bases from V and 5 bases from J; bases unmatched to any gene: 7. CDR3 bases: TGTGCCAGCAGCTCCCGGGACAGGGGAGGGGAGACCCAGTACTTC. Its protein product is CASSSRDRGGETQYF.

At least ten counts were recorded for this clonotype. The chain is built from TRBV5-1 and TRBJ2-3, with TRBD1 as a possible D gene (6 bases). The CDR3 is 16 amino acids. From germline, CDR1 is SGHRS and CDR2 YFSETQ. V was cut by 3 bases and J by 3 bases, with 17 bases left in between. CDR3 region: CASSSAGEDGTDTQYF. CDR3 in DNA: TGCGCCAGCAGCTCCGCAGGGGAAGATGGGACAGATACGCAGTATTTT. The full variable domain, with the rest looked up from reference TRBV5-1 and TRBJ2-3, is KAGVTQTPRYLIKTRGQQVTLSCSPISGHRSVSWYQQTPGQGLQFLFEYFSETQRNKGNFPGRFSGRQFSNSRSEMNVSTLELGDSALYLCASSSAGEDGTDTQYFGPGTRLTVL.

The chain links TRBV19 to TRBJ2-1, with TRBD2 identical over 7 bases. From germline, CDR1 is LNHDA and CDR2 SQIVND (reference sequence). Germline trimming cut 3 bases from V and 3 bases from J; bases unmatched to any gene: 5. CDR3 length: 15 residues. CDR3 in DNA: TGTGCCAGTAGTATTAGTCTAGCGGTCTACAATGAGCAGTTCTTC. Protein sequence: CASSISLAVYNEQFF.

This clonotype was picked up many times. One end of the junction varies from germline; a read error may be responsible. The chain carries TRBV7-9 and TRBJ2-1, with TRBD2 matching 9 bases. This CDR3 has 14 amino acids. Germline CDR1 SEHNR, CDR2 FQNEAQ (reference sequence). CDR3 residues: CASSFGGESSGTPF. The DNA of the CDR3 is TGTGCCAGCAGCTTTGGTGGTGAGTCTAGCGGGACTCCCTTC.

This clonotype was observed many times. The rearrangement uses TRBV15 and TRBJ2-7; 7 bases agree with TRBD1. The germline gives CDR1 LNHNV, CDR2 YYDKDF (reference sequence). The CDR3 consists of 15 residues. With 0 bases clipped from V and 3 bases from J, the junction kept 5 bases outside the gene matches. Here the CDR3 DNA reads TGTGCCACCAGCAGAGACCGGGACAGAAACTACGAGCAGTACTTC. It is translated as CATSRDRDRNYEQYF.

This clonotype has at least ten counts. This chain joins TRBV5-1 and TRBJ2-1; D uncertain. Looked up from germline, CDR1 is SGHRS and CDR2 is YFSETQ. Between the trimmed V and J ends, which lost 5 bases and 8 bases, there was a span of 8 bases. This CDR3 contains 11 residues. As DNA, the CDR3 is TGCGCCAGCAGGAAGAGCTATGAGCAGTTCTTC. Protein: CASRKSYEQFF.

The rearrangement uses TRBV4-1 and TRBJ2-7; TRBD1 is a possible D gene (7 bases). The CDR3 runs 16 residues. Germline CDR1 is MGHRA and CDR2 is YSYEKL. V was cut by 1 base and J by 3 bases, with 16 bases left in between. The CDR3 loop reads CASSQVATGTYYEQYF. The DNA for the CDR3 is TGCGCCAGCAGCCAAGTTGCGACAGGGACTTACTACGAGCAGTACTTC.